What follows are 31 T cell receptor beta chains derived from one specimen sequenced in a study of cytomegalovirus exposure and HLA in healthy donors. TCRdb keeps only in-frame clones here, not all; method: immunoSEQ multiplex PCR. The sample has some 150,000 clones; around 89% are singletons. Sequencing used PBMCs. The receptors stem from a woman in her twenties or thirties in good health and CMV-seropositive.

V gene TRBV5-1 combines with J gene TRBJ2-1; TRBD2 aligns across 11 bases. V shed 0 bases, J shed 8 bases, and the junction held 4 bases outside the gene matches. This CDR3 is built from 15 residues. CDR1 is SGHRS, CDR2 YFSETQ, per germline. The CDR3 loop reads CASSLATSGRDEQFF. CDR3 nucleotides: TGCGCCAGCAGCTTGGCCACTAGCGGGAGAGATGAGCAGTTCTTC. Using reference TRBV5-1 and TRBJ2-1 for the parts outside the CDR3, the full variable domain is KAGVTQTPRYLIKTRGQQVTLSCSPISGHRSVSWYQQTPGQGLQFLFEYFSETQRNKGNFPGRFSGRQFSNSRSEMNVSTLELGDSALYLCASSLATSGRDEQFFGPGTRLTVL.

The rearrangement uses TRBV5-3 and TRBJ2-7, with 8 bases that match TRBD2. TRBV5-3 is placed among ORFs of uncertain function. This CDR3 is built from 15 residues. Trimming cost V 4 bases and J 7 bases; bases outside gene matches: 13. CDR3 residues: CARSPVSGSGKEQYF. The CDR3 DNA reads as TGTGCCAGAAGCCCCGTAAGCGGGAGCGGGAAAGAGCAGTACTTC.

This sequence joins TRBV5-6 and TRBJ2-7; 8 bases are a match to TRBD1. The germline CDR1 and CDR2 sequences are SGHDT and YYEEEE. The V gene end was trimmed by 5 bases and the J gene end by 3 bases; junction bases not matched to a gene: 7. This CDR3 spans 14 amino acids. CDR3 protein: CASSFGQGNYEQYF. CDR3 nucleotide sequence: TGTGCCAGCAGTTTCGGACAGGGAAACTACGAGCAGTACTTC.

The chain joins TRBV29-1 to TRBJ2-3; 14 positions agree with TRBD2. Losses at the gene ends were 7 bases for V and 6 bases for J; bases not matched to a gene: 9. The CDR3 is 15 residues long. Germline assignment: CDR1 SQVTM and CDR2 ANQGSEA. The CDR3 loop is CSAGLAGDFSDTQYF. The CDR3 nucleotides are TGCAGCGCGGGACTAGCGGGAGATTTTTCGGATACGCAGTATTTT.

The rearrangement links TRBV6-1 to TRBJ2-7, with a weak D call TRBD1 (6 bases). Germline lookup yields CDR1 MNHNS and CDR2 SASEGT. This CDR3 has 13 amino acids. Trimming took 6 bases from V and 5 from J, leaving 14 bases between them. The CDR3 reads CASSLQGPDEQYF. In nucleotides, the CDR3 is TGTGCCAGCAGCCTACAGGGCCCGGACGAGCAGTACTTC.

The chain carries TRBV6-5 and TRBJ1-1, with 7 bases aligning to TRBD1. The V and J ends lost 2 bases and 6 bases, in that order; junction bases with no gene match: 12. Germline V gene lookup returns CDR1 MNHEY and CDR2 SVGAGI. The CDR3 sequence is 16 residues long. The CDR3 spells CASSYLSRGYSAEAFF. CDR3 coding DNA: TGTGCCAGCAGTTACCTATCCAGGGGGTATTCCGCTGAAGCTTTCTTT.

This clone turned up a few times. The chain recombines TRBV6-1 with TRBJ2-7, with D maybe TRBD2 (6 bases). Germline V CDR1 and CDR2: MNHNS, SASEGT. The CDR3 covers 15 residues. V was cut by 1 base and J by 2 bases, with 12 bases left in between. The CDR3 protein is CASSEEPGRTYEQYF. The CDR3 DNA reads TGTGCCAGCAGTGAAGAGCCGGGGAGGACCTACGAGCAGTACTTC.

The J gene is TRBJ2-7, the V gene TRBV28, with TRBD2 matching over 11 bases. J lost 2 bases, V lost 5 bases, and 5 bases had no gene match. Germline V gene sequence: CDR1 MDHEN, CDR2 SYDVKM. This CDR3 has 15 amino acids. DNA for the CDR3: TGTGCCAGCAGTCCTACTAGCGGGGGACCCTACGAGCAGTACTTC. This encodes CASSPTSGGPYEQYF.

The CDR3 DNA is TGTGCCAGCAGCCCCTCAGGACTAGTCCAAGAGACCCAGTACTTC. This codes for CASSPSGLVQETQYF. The V gene is TRBV9, the J gene TRBJ2-5, with 7 bases lining up with TRBD2. Trimming took 4 bases from V and 1 from J; bases not matched to a gene: 7. The germline CDR1 and CDR2 sequences are SGDLS and YYNGEE. The CDR3 covers 15 residues.

A few counts support this clone. The chain combines TRBV25-1 with TRBJ2-4; 7 positions agree with TRBD1. The V gene's germline CDR1 is MGHDK and CDR2 SYGVNS. Trimming at V came to 3 bases and at J to 8 bases, leaving 7 bases not matched to a gene. The CDR3 contains 14 residues. CDR3: CASSDSRQGHIQYF. CDR3 in DNA: TGTGCCAGCAGTGATTCCCGACAGGGCCACATTCAGTACTTC.

This chain links TRBV4-1 with TRBJ2-2, with D maybe TRBD2 (6 bases). Trimming took off 8 bases at V and 7 bases at J, with 11 bases between the two ends. This CDR3 comprises 12 residues. Germline CDR1 reads MGHRA; CDR2 reads YSYEKL. The CDR3 DNA reads as TGCGCCAGCGCGGGGTGGGGCGGGGAGCTGTTTTTT. Amino acid sequence: CASAGWGGELFF.

This chain uses TRBV7-9 with TRBJ2-7; 11 bases line up with TRBD2. The CDR3 consists of 17 residues. J gave up 5 bases and V 1 base, and 10 bases lay outside the gene matches. CDR1 and CDR2 from the germline V gene are SEHNR and FQNEAQ (reference sequence). As DNA, the CDR3 is TGTGCCAGCAGCTTAGGATTGGGGCTAGCGGGAGGCGACGAGCAGTACTTC. Protein: CASSLGLGLAGGDEQYF.

V and J are TRBV11-2 and TRBJ2-1, with 10 positions matching TRBD2. This CDR3 is built from 14 residues. Trimming cost V 8 bases and J 5 bases; bases outside gene matches: 6. CDR1 is SGHAT, CDR2 FQNNGV, per germline. Here the CDR3 reads CASGASGGNNEQFF. The CDR3 DNA is TGTGCCAGCGGGGCTAGCGGGGGAAACAATGAGCAGTTCTTC. Full variable domain (missing parts from reference TRBV11-2 and TRBJ2-1): EAGVAQSPRYKIIEKRQSVAFWCNPISGHATLYWYQQILGQGPKLLIQFQNNGVVDDSQLPKDRFSAERLKGVDSTLKIQPAKLEDSAVYLCASGASGGNNEQFFGPGTRLTVL.

This chain joins TRBV7-8 and TRBJ2-7, with D perhaps matching TRBD1 (5 bases). Trimming removed 1 base at V and 0 bases at J, with 7 bases between. Germline V gene sequence: CDR1 SGHVS, CDR2 FQNEAQ. The CDR3 sequence is 14 residues long. The chain's CDR3 is CASSLEQASYEQYF. CDR3 nucleotide sequence: TGTGCCAGCAGCTTAGAACAGGCCTCCTACGAGCAGTACTTC.

This sequence joins TRBV18 and TRBJ1-1; 10 bases match TRBD1. From germline, CDR1 is KGHSH and CDR2 LQKENI. This CDR3 spans 13 amino acids. V trimming: 8 bases; J trimming: 1 base; junction bases outside the gene matches: 1. The CDR3 loop reads CASDRGPNTEAFF. In DNA form, the CDR3 reads TGTGCCAGCGACAGGGGGCCGAACACTGAAGCTTTCTTT.

V usage is TRBV5-1 and J usage is TRBJ2-7, with D perhaps TRBD1 (7 bases). The CDR3 sequence is 15 residues long. Germline values: CDR1 SGHRS, CDR2 YFSETQ. V lost 0 bases, J lost 5 bases, and 15 bases lay in between. The CDR3 nucleotides read TGCGCCAGCAGCTTGGGACAGGGAGGACCCGACGAGCAGTACTTC. Protein: CASSLGQGGPDEQYF.

V gene TRBV7-8 combines with J gene TRBJ2-7; 8 bases are a match to TRBD2. J was trimmed by 2 bases and V by 0 bases; bases with no gene match: 6. Germline CDR1 is SGHVS and CDR2 is FQNEAQ. The CDR3 consists of 16 residues. CDR3 nucleotide sequence: TGTGCCAGCAGCTTAGCTGAGACTAGCGATACCTACGAGCAGTACTTC. Its protein is CASSLAETSDTYEQYF.

The CDR3 region has the DNA TGTGCCAGCAGCTTAGAGAGGCGGGGCTCCTACGAGCAGTACTTC. It specifies CASSLERRGSYEQYF. This rearrangement joins TRBV7-9 to TRBJ2-7; possibly TRBD2 for D (6 bases). V lost 1 base and J lost 0, with 10 bases in between. The CDR3 covers 15 residues. Germline V lookup: CDR1 SEHNR, CDR2 FQNEAQ (reference sequence).

The rearrangement joins TRBV4-2 to TRBJ2-1; a weak D match, TRBD1 (5 bases). Germline V CDR1 and CDR2: LGHNA, YNFKEQ. The CDR3 has 16 amino acids. V was shortened by 0 bases and J by 4 bases, with 13 bases between the two germline ends. CDR3 bases: TGTGCCAGCAGCCAAGATTGGGGCAGGGTATACAATGAGCAGTTCTTC. Protein sequence: CASSQDWGRVYNEQFF.

V usage is TRBV6-6 and J usage is TRBJ2-1; a weak D match, TRBD1 (6 bases). Germline V gene data show CDR1 as MNHNY and CDR2 as SVGAGI (reference sequence). The CDR3 spans 15 residues. Trimming cost V 7 bases and J 0 bases, with 13 bases left between them. The CDR3 protein is CASNLQGRSYNEQFF. The DNA for the CDR3 is TGTGCCAGCAACTTACAGGGTCGCTCCTACAATGAGCAGTTCTTC.

The chain recombines TRBV2 with TRBJ2-5; 9 bases map to TRBD1. Germline CDR1 and CDR2: SNHLY and FYNNEI. Losses at the gene ends were 4 bases for V and 5 bases for J; bases not matched to a gene: 5. The CDR3 consists of 14 residues. CDR3 residues: CASSGATGGETQYF. As DNA, the CDR3 is TGTGCCAGCAGTGGGGCGACAGGGGGTGAGACCCAGTACTTC.

Only one count was recorded for this clone. V and J are TRBV2 and TRBJ1-5, with 8 bases fitting TRBD1. The CDR3 contains 15 residues. CDR1 is SNHLY, CDR2 FYNNEI, per germline. The trim removed 5 bases at V and 2 bases at J, leaving 5 bases unmatched. Written as DNA, the CDR3 is TGTGCCAGCAGTCAACAGGGGGTGGGCAATCAGCCCCAGCATTTT. Its protein product is CASSQQGVGNQPQHF. Variable domain in full (rest from reference TRBV2 and TRBJ1-5): EPEVTQTPSHQVTQMGQEVILRCVPISNHLYFYWYRQILGQKVEFLVSFYNNEISEKSEIFDDQFSVERPDGSNFTLKIRSTKLEDSAMYFCASSQQGVGNQPQHFGDGTRLSIL.

This clone has a single count. The V and J genes are TRBV27 and TRBJ2-7, with TRBD1 matching 8 bases. With 5 bases clipped from V and 2 bases from J, the junction kept 8 bases outside the gene matches. The CDR3 has 15 amino acids. The germline V gene has CDR1 MNHEY and CDR2 SMNVEV (reference sequence). The CDR3 spells CASSPAGQAPYEQYF. Written as DNA, the CDR3 is TGTGCCAGCAGTCCCGCGGGACAGGCTCCCTACGAGCAGTACTTC.

The V call is TRBV27, the J call TRBJ1-1; D possibly corresponds to TRBD1 (5 bases). This CDR3 region has 14 residues. CDR1 and CDR2 (germline): MNHEY, SMNVEV (reference sequence). Trimming took off 1 base at V and 5 bases at J, with 11 bases between the two ends. CDR3 in DNA: TGTGCCAGCAGTTTATGGGGCCCACGGACTGAAGCTTTCTTT. This gives the protein CASSLWGPRTEAFF.

The chain has TRBV27 and TRBJ2-3; D possibly corresponds to TRBD2 (6 bases). The CDR3 spans 17 residues. V shed 6 bases and J shed 2 bases, with 21 bases lying between them. Germline V lookup: CDR1 MNHEY, CDR2 SMNVEV (reference sequence). The CDR3: CASSGTPDLFHTDTQYF. The CDR3 region has the DNA TGTGCCAGCAGCGGGACTCCCGACCTTTTTCACACAGATACGCAGTATTTT.

The V gene is TRBV5-6, the J gene TRBJ2-6; 8 bases fit TRBD2. CDR1 and CDR2 from the germline V gene are SGHDT and YYEEEE. CDR3 length: 17 residues. J lost 2 bases, V lost 3 bases, and 7 bases had no gene match. The CDR3 here is CASSSRGGLPGANVLTF. The CDR3 nucleotides are TGTGCCAGCAGCTCCCGGGGGGGTCTCCCTGGGGCCAACGTCCTGACTTTC.

This clone showed up just a few times. The V gene is TRBV5-4, the J gene TRBJ1-6, with 7 bases lining up with TRBD1. This CDR3 has 12 residues. The J segment lost 13 bases and the V segment lost 4 bases, leaving 5 bases of the junction unmatched. Germline CDR1 SGHNT, CDR2 YYREEE (reference sequence). The CDR3 sequence is CASSQDRSPLHF. The CDR3 DNA reads TGTGCCAGCAGCCAGGACAGGTCTCCCCTCCACTTT.

This clone was seen a single time. The CDR3 DNA reads as TGCAGCGTTGAAGACCCAGCGGGCTTCCACCCACGTCCAGATACGCAGTATTTT. Residues: CSVEDPAGFHPRPDTQYF. The rearrangement joins TRBV29-1 to TRBJ2-3; a possible D gene is TRBD2 (6 bases). CDR3 length: 18 amino acids. The germline V and J ends were trimmed by 0 bases and 4 bases, with 23 bases remaining between them. Germline lookup yields CDR1 SQVTM and CDR2 ANQGSEA.

V usage is TRBV7-9 and J usage is TRBJ1-6; no reliable D call. This CDR3 spans 16 amino acids. Germline-derived CDR1 and CDR2 are SEHNR and FQNEAQ (reference sequence). V was pared by 8 bases and J by 0 bases, with 14 bases between. CDR3: CASAPVWSSYNSPLHF. In DNA, the CDR3 is TGTGCCAGCGCCCCGGTTTGGAGCTCCTATAATTCACCCCTCCACTTT.

The V call is TRBV7-2, the J call TRBJ2-7; D call uncertain. The CDR3 is made up of 11 amino acids. With 4 bases removed from V and 3 bases from J, the gap between germline ends came to 4 bases. Looked up from germline, CDR1 is SGHTA and CDR2 is FQGNSA. The CDR3 region has the DNA TGTGCCAGCAGCTCCTACTACGAGCAGTACTTC. Its protein is CASSSYYEQYF.

This clone was recorded at least ten times. This chain joins TRBV6-4 and TRBJ2-3, with 8 bases aligning to TRBD2. CDR3 length equals 15 residues. From germline, CDR1 is MRHNA and CDR2 SNTAGT. Trimming took 0 bases from V and 1 from J; bases not matched to a gene: 0. CDR3 nucleotides: TGTGCCAGCAGTGACTCTAGCGGGGGCACAGATACGCAGTATTTT. Encoded protein: CASSDSSGGTDTQYF.